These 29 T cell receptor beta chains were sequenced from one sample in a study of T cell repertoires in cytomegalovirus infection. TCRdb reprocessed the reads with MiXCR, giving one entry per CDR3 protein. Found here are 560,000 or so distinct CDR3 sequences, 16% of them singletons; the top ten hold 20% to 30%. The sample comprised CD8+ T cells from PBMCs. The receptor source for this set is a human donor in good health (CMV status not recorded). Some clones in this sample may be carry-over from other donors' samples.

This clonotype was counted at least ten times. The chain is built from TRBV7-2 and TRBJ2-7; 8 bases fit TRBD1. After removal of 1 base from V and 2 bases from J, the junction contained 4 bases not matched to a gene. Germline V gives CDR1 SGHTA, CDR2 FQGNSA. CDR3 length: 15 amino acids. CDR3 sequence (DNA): TGTGCCAGCAGCTTAGAACAGGGGGAAACCTACGAGCAGTACTTC. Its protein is CASSLEQGETYEQYF.

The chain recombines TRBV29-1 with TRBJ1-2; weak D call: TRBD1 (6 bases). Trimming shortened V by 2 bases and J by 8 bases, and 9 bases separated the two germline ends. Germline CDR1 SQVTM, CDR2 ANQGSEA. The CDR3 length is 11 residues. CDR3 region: CSVEPRGGYTF. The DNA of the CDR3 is TGCAGCGTTGAACCAAGGGGGGGCTACACCTTC.

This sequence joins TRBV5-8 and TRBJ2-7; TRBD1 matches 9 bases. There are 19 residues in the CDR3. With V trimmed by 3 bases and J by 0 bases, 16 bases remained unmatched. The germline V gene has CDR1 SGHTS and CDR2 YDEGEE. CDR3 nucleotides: TGTGCCAGCAGCTCCGGGACAGGGAGGCTAGCGGCGAGCTCCTACGAGCAGTACTTC. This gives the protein CASSSGTGRLAASSYEQYF.

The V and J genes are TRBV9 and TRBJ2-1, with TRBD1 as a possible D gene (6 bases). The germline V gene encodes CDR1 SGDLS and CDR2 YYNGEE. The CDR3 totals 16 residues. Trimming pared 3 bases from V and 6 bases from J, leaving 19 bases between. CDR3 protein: CASSEGVAWASNEQFF. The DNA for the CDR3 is TGTGCCAGCAGCGAGGGGGTTGCCTGGGCGAGCAATGAGCAGTTCTTC.

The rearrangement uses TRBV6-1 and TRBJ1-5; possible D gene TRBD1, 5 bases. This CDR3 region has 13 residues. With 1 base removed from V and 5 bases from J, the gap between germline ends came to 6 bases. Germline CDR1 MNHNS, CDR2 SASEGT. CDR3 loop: CASSEGGHQPQHF. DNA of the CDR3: TGTGCCAGCAGTGAAGGGGGCCATCAGCCCCAGCATTTT.

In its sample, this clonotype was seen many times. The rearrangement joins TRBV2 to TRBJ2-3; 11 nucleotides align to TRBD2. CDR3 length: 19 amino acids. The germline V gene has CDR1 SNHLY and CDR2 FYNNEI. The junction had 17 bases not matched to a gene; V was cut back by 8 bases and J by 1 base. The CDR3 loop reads CASLTVYLAGGPGTDTQYF. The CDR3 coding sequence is TGTGCCAGCCTTACGGTTTATTTAGCGGGAGGGCCTGGCACAGATACGCAGTATTTT. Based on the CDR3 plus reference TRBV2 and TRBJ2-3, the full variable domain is EPEVTQTPSHQVTQMGQEVILRCVPISNHLYFYWYRQILGQKVEFLVSFYNNEISEKSEIFDDQFSVERPDGSNFTLKIRSTKLEDSAMYFCASLTVYLAGGPGTDTQYFGPGTRLTVL.

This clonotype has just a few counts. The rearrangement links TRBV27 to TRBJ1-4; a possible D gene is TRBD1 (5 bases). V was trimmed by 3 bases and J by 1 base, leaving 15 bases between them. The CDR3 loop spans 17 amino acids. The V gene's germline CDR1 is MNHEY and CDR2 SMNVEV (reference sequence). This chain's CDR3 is CASSFRVGSGTNEKLFF. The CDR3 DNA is TGTGCCAGCAGTTTCAGGGTTGGTTCGGGAACTAATGAAAAACTGTTTTTT.

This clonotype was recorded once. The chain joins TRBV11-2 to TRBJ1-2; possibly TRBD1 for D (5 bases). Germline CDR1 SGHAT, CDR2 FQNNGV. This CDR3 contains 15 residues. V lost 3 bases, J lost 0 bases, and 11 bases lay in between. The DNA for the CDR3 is TGTGCCAGCAGCTTCCGACAGAGCTCTAACTATGGCTACACCTTC. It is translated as CASSFRQSSNYGYTF.

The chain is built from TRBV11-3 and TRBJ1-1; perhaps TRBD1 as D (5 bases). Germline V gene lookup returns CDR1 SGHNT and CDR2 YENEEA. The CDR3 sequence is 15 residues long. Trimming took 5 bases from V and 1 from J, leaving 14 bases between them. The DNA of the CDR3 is TGTGCCAGCAGCCCAGAGAGGGGACCGAACACTGAAGCTTTCTTT. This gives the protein CASSPERGPNTEAFF.

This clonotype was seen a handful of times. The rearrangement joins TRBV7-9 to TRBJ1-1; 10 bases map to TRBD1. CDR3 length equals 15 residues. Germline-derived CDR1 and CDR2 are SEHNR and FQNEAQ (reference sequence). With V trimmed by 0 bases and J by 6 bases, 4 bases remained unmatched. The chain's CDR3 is CASSLAGTGEAEAFF. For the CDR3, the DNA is TGTGCCAGCAGCTTAGCCGGGACAGGGGAAGCTGAAGCTTTCTTT.

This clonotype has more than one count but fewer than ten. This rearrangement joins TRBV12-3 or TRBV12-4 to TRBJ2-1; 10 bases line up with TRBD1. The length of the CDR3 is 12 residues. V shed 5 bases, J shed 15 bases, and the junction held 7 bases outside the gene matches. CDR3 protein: CASSLGTGEGFF. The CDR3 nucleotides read TGTGCCAGCAGTCTAGGGACAGGGGAAGGGTTCTTC.

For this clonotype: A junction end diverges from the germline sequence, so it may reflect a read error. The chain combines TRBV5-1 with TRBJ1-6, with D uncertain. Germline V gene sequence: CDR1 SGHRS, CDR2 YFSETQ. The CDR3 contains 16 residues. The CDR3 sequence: CASSLVQSSYHSPLHF. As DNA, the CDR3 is TGCGCCAGCAGCTTGGTTCAGAGCTCCTATCATTCACCCCTCCACTTT.

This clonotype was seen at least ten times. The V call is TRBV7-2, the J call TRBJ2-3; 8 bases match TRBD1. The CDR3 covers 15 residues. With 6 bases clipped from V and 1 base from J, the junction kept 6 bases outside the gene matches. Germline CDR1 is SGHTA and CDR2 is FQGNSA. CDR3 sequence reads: CASRRPGGGTDTQYF. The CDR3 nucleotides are TGTGCCAGCAGACGTCCAGGGGGCGGCACAGATACGCAGTATTTT.

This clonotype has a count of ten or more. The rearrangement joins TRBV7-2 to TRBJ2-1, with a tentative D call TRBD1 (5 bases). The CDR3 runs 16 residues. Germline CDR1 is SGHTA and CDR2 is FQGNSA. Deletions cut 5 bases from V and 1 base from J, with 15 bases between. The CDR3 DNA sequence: TGTGCCAGCAGCCCCCTCACGAGGACATCCTACAATGAGCAGTTCTTC. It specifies CASSPLTRTSYNEQFF.

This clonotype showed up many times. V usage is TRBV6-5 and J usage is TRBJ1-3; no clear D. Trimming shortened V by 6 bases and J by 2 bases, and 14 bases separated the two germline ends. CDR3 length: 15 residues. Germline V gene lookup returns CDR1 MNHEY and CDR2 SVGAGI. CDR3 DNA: TGTGCCAGCAGGGGGAACTTCCAAGCTGGAAACACCATATATTTT. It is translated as CASRGNFQAGNTIYF.

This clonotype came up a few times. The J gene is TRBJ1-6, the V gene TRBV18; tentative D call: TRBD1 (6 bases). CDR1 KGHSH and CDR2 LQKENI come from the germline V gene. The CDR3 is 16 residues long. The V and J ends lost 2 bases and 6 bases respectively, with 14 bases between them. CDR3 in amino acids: CASSPYRVTFNSPLHF. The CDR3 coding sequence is TGTGCCAGCTCACCATACAGGGTTACTTTTAATTCACCCCTCCACTTT.

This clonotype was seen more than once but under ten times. The CDR3 nucleotides are TGTGCTAGTGGTTTGGTAGCCGGACCAAAAGAGACCCAGTACTTC. Amino acids: CASGLVAGPKETQYF. The chain links TRBV12-5 to TRBJ2-5; D not certain. The germline V gene has CDR1 LGHNT and CDR2 FRNRAP. The CDR3 is 15 residues long. Trimming removed 0 bases from V and 3 bases from J, with 11 bases in between.

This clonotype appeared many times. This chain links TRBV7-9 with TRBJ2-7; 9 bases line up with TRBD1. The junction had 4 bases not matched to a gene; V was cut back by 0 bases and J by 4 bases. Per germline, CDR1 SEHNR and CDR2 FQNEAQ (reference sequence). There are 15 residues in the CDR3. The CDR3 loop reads CASSLAWDRAYEQYF. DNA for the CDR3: TGTGCCAGCAGCTTAGCGTGGGACAGGGCGTACGAGCAGTACTTC. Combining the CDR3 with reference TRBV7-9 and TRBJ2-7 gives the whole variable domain DTGVSQNPRHKITKRGQNVTFRCDPISEHNRLYWYRQTLGQGPEFLTYFQNEAQLEKSRLLSDRFSAERPKGSFSTLEIQRTEQGDSAMYLCASSLAWDRAYEQYFGPGTRLTVT.

Here the CDR3 reads CAITLDGELFF. The CDR3 region has the DNA TGTGCCATCACCCTGGACGGGGAGCTGTTTTTT. This sequence joins TRBV10-3 and TRBJ2-2; D unresolved. The CDR3 spans 11 residues. The V end lost 7 bases, the J end lost 7 bases, and 7 bases lay between the germline ends. CDR1 ENHRY and CDR2 SYGVKD come from the germline V gene.

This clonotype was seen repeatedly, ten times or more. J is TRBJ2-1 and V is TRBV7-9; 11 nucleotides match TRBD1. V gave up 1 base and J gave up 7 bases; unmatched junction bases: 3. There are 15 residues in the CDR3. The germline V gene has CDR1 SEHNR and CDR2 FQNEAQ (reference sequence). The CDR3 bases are TGTGCCAGCAGCTTAGGGACAGGGGGCGTGAATGAGCAGTTCTTC. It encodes CASSLGTGGVNEQFF.

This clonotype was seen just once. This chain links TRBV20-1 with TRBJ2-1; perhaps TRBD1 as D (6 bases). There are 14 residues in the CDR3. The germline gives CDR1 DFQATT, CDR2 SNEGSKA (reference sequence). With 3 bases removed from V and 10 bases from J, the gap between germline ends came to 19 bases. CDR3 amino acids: CSARGADRIYEQFF. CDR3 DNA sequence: TGCAGTGCTAGGGGGGCGGATCGGATCTACGAGCAGTTCTTC.

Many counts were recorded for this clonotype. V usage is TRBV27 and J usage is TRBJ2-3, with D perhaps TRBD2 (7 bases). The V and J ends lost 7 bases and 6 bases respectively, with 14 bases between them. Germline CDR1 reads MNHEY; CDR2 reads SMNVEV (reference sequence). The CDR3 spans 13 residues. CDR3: CASTLRGADTQYF. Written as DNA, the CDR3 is TGTGCCAGCACCCTCCGGGGGGCCGATACGCAGTATTTT.

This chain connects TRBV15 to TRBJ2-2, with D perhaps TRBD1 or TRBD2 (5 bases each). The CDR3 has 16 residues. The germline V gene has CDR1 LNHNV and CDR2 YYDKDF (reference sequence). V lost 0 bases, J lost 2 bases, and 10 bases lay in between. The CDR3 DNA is TGTGCCACCAGCAGAGATAGAGGGGTCAACACCGGGGAGCTGTTTTTT. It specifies CATSRDRGVNTGELFF.

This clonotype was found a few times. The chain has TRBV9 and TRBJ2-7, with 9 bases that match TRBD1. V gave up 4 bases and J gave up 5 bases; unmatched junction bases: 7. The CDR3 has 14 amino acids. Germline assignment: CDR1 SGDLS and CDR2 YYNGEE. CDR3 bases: TGTGCCAGCAGCCCCCCGACAGGGGGGAACGAGCAGTACTTC. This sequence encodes CASSPPTGGNEQYF.

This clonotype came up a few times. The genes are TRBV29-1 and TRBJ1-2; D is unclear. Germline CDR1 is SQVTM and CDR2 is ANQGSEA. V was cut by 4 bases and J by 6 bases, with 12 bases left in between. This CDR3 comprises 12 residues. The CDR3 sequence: CSVALGGHGYTF. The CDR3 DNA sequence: TGCAGCGTTGCCCTAGGTGGTCATGGCTACACCTTC.

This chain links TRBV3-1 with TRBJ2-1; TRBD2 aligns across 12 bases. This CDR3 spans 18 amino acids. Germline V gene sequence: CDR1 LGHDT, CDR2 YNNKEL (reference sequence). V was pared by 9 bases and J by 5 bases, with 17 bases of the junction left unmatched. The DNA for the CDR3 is TGTGCCAGTACCCATGATGGACTAGCGGGGCCTCGAAACAATGAGCAGTTCTTC. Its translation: CASTHDGLAGPRNNEQFF.

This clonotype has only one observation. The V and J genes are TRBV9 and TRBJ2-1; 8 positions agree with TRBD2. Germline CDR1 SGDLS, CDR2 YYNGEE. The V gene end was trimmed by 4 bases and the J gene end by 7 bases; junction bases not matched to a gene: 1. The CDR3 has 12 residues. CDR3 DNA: TGTGCCAGCAGCCGACTAGCGAATGAGCAGTTCTTC. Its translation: CASSRLANEQFF.

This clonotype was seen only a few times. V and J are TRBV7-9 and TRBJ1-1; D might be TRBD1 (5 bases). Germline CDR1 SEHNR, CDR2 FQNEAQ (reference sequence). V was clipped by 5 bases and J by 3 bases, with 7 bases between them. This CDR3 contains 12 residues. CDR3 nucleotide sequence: TGTGCCAGCAGCGACAGATACACTGAAGCTTTCTTT. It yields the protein CASSDRYTEAFF.

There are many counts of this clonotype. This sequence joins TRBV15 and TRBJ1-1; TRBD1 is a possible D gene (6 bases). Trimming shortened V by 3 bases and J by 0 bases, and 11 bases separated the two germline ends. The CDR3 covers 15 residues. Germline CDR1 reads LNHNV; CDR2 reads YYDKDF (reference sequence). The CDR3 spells CATSRDRSLNTEAFF. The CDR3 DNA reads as TGTGCCACCAGCAGGGACAGATCTTTGAACACTGAAGCTTTCTTT.